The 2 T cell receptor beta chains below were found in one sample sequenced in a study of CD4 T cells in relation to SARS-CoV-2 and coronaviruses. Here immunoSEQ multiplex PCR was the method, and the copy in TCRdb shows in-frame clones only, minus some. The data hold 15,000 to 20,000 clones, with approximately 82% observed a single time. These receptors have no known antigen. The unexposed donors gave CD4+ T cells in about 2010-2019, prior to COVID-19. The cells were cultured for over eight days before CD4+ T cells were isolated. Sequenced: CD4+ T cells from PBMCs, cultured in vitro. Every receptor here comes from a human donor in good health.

The CDR3 sequence is CASSKGARDTQYF. The CDR3 bases are TGCGCCAGCAGTAAAGGGGCGCGTGATACGCAGTATTTT. J is TRBJ2-3 and V is TRBV5-1; maybe TRBD1 (5 bases). The V end lost 5 bases, the J end lost 6 bases, and 13 bases lay between the germline ends. Germline V gene sequence: CDR1 SGHRS, CDR2 YFSETQ. CDR3 length equals 13 residues.

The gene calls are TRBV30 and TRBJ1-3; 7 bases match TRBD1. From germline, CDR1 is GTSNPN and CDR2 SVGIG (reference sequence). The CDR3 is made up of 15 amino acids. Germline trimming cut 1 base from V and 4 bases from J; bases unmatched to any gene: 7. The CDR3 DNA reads TGTGCCTGGAGTGCATACCCGGGACAGGGAAACACCATATATTTT. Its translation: CAWSAYPGQGNTIYF.